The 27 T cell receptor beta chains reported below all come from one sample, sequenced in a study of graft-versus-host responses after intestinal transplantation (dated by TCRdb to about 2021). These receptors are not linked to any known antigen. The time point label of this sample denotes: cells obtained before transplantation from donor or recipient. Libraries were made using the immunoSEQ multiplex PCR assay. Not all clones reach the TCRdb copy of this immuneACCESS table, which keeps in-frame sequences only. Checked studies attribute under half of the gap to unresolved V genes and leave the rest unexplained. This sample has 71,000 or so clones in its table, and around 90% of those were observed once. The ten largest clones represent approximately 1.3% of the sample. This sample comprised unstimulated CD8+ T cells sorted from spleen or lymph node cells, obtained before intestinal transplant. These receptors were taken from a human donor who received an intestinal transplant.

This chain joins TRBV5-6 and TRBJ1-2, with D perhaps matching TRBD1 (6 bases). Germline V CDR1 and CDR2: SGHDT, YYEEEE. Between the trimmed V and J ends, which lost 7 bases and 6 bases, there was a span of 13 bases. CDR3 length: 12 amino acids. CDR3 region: CASAGGANGYTF. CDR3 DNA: TGTGCCAGCGCCGGGGGGGCGAATGGCTACACCTTC.

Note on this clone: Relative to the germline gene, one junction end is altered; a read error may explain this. This chain's CDR3 is CASSLTINRDPDF. The CDR3 DNA reads as TGTGCCAGCAGCCTAACCATAAACCGGGATCCAGACTTC. The chain joins TRBV7-9 to TRBJ2-7; tentative D call: TRBD2 (5 bases). This CDR3 spans 13 amino acids. Germline CDR1 is SEHNR and CDR2 is FQNEAQ (reference sequence).

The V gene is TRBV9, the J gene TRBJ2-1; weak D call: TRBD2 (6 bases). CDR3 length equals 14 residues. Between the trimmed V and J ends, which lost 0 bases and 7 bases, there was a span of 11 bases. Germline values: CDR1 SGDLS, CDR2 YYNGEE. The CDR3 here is CASSVGWGENEQFF. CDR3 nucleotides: TGTGCCAGCAGCGTAGGGTGGGGGGAAAATGAGCAGTTCTTC.

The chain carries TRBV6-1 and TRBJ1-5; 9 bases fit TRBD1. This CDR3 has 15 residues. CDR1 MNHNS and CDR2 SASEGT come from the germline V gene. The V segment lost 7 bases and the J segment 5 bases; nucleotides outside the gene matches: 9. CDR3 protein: CASTLPGQGYQPQHF. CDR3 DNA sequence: TGTGCCAGCACCCTACCCGGACAGGGGTATCAGCCCCAGCATTTT.

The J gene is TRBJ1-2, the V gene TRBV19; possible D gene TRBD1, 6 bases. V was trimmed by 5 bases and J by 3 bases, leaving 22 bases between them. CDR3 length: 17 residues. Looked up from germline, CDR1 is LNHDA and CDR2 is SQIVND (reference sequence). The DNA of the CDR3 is TGTGCCAGTAGTCCCCACCGGACAGTAACTCTGGACTATGGCTACACCTTC. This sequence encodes CASSPHRTVTLDYGYTF.

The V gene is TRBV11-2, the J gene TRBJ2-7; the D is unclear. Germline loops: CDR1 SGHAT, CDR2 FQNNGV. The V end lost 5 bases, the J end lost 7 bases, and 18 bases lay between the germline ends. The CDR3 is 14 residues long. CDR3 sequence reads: CASSLRQLLAEQYF. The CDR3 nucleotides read TGTGCCAGCAGCCTACGACAACTTCTGGCGGAGCAGTACTTC.

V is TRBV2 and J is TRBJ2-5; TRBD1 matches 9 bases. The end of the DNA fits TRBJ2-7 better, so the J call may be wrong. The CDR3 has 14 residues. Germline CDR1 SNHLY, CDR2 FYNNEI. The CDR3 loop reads CASTADRGAYEQYF. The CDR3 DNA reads TGTGCCAGCACCGCCGACAGGGGGGCTTACGAGCAGTACTTC.

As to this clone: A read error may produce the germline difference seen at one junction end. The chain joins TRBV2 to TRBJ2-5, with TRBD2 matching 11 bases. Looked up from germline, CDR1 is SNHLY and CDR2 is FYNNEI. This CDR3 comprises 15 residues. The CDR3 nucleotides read TGTGCCAGCAGTGAGACTAGCGGGGTACAAGGGACCCAGTACTTC. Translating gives CASSETSGVQGTQYF.

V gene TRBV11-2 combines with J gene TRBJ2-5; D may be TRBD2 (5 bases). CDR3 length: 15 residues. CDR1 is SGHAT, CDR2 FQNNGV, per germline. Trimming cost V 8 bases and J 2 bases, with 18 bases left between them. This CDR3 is CASHPGRGEQETQYF. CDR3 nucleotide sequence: TGTGCCAGCCATCCCGGACGGGGAGAGCAAGAGACCCAGTACTTC. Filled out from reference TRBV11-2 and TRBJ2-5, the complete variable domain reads EAGVAQSPRYKIIEKRQSVAFWCNPISGHATLYWYQQILGQGPKLLIQFQNNGVVDDSQLPKDRFSAERLKGVDSTLKIQPAKLEDSAVYLCASHPGRGEQETQYFGPGTRLLVL.

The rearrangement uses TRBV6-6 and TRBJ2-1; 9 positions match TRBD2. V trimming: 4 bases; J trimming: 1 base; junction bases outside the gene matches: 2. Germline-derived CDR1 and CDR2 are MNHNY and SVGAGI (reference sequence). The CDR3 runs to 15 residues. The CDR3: CASSSSGESYNEQFF. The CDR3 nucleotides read TGTGCCAGCAGTTCTAGCGGGGAGTCCTACAATGAGCAGTTCTTC.

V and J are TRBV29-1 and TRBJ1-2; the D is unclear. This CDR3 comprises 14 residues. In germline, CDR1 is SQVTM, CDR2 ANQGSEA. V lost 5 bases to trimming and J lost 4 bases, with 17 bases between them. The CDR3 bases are TGCAGCGTTCGCGACCGAACACAGTCCTATGGCTACACCTTC. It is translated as CSVRDRTQSYGYTF.

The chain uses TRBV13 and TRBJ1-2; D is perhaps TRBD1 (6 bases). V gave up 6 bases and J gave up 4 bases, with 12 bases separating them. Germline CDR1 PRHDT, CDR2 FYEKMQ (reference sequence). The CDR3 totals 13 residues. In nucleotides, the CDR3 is TGTGCCAGCAGGGGACAAGAGGGCTATGGCTACACCTTC. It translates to CASRGQEGYGYTF.

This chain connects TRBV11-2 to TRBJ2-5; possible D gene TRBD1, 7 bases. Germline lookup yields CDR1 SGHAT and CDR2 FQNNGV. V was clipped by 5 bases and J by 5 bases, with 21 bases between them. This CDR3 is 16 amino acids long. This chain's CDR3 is CASSPGVAGGTETQYF. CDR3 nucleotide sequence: TGTGCCAGCAGCCCGGGGGTGGCAGGGGGTACGGAGACCCAGTACTTC.

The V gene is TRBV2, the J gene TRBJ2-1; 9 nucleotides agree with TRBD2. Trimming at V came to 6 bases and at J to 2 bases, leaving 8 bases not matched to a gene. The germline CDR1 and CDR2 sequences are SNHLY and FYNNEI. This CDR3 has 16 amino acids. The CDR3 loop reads CASRPTSGLTYNEQFF. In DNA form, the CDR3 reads TGTGCCAGCAGACCCACTAGCGGGCTAACCTACAATGAGCAGTTCTTC.

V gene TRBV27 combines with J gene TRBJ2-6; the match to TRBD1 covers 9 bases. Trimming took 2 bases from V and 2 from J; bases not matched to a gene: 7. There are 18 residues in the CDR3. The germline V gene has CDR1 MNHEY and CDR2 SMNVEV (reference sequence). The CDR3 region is CASSLIATGGTGANVLTF. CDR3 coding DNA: TGTGCCAGCAGTTTAATTGCGACAGGGGGGACTGGGGCCAACGTCCTGACTTTC.

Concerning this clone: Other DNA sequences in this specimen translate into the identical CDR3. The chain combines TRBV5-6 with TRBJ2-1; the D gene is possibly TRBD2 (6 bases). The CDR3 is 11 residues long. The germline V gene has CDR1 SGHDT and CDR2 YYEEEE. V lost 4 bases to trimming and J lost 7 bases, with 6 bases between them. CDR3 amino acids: CASSGGNEQFF. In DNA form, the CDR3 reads TGTGCCAGCAGCGGGGGGAATGAGCAGTTCTTC. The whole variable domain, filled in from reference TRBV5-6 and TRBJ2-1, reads DAGVTQSPTHLIKTRGQQVTLRCSPKSGHDTVSWYQQALGQGPQFIFQYYEEEERQRGNFPDRFSGHQFPNYSSELNVNALLLGDSALYLCASSGGNEQFFGPGTRLTVL.

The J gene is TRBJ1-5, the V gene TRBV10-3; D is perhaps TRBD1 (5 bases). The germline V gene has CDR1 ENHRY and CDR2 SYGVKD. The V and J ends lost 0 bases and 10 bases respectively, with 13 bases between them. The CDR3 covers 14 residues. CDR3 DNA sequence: TGTGCCATCAGTGAGTCGGCAGGGCCGGGCCCCCAGCATTTT. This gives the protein CAISESAGPGPQHF.

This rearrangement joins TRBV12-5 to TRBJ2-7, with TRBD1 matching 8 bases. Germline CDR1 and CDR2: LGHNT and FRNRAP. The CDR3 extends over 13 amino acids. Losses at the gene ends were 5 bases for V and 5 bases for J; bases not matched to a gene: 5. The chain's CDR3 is CASGTAGGHEQYF. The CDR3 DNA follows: TGTGCTAGTGGTACGGCAGGGGGCCACGAGCAGTACTTC.

CDR3 sequence: CASSSIQHAFGQPQHF. Here the CDR3 DNA reads TGTGCCAGCAGTTCCATCCAACATGCCTTCGGGCAGCCCCAGCATTTT. The rearrangement links TRBV27 to TRBJ1-5; no clear D gene. This CDR3 is built from 16 residues. Trimming took 4 bases from V and 7 from J, leaving 20 bases between them. Germline loops: CDR1 MNHEY, CDR2 SMNVEV (reference sequence).

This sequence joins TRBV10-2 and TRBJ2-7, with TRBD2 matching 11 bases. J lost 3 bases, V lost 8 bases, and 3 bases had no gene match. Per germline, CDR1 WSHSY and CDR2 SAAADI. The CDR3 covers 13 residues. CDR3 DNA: TGCGCCAGCTCCACTAGCGGGGGCTACGAGCAGTACTTC. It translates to CASSTSGGYEQYF.

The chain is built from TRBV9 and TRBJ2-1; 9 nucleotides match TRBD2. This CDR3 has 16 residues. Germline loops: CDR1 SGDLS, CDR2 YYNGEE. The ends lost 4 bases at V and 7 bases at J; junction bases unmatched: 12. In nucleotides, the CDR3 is TGTGCCAGCAGCCCAGGGGGTAGGGCGGGGGGGAATGAGCAGTTCTTC. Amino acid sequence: CASSPGGRAGGNEQFF.

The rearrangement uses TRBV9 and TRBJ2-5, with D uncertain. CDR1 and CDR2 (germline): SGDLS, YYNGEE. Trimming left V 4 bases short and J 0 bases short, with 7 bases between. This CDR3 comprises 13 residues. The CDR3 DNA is TGTGCCAGCAGCCCCGGGTACCAAGAGACCCAGTACTTC. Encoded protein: CASSPGYQETQYF.

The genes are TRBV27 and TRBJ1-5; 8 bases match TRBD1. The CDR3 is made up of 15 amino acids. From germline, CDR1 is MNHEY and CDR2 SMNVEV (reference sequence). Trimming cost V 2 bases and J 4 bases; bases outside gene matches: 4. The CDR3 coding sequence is TGTGCCAGCAGTTTAGCAGGGGGCGGGAATCAGCCCCAGCATTTT. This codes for CASSLAGGGNQPQHF.

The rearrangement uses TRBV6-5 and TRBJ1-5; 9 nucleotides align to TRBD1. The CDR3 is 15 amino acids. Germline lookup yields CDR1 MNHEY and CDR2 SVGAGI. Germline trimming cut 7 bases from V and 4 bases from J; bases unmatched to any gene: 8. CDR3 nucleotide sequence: TGTGCCAGCAATCACTACAGGGGGCGGAATCAGCCCCAGCATTTT. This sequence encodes CASNHYRGRNQPQHF.

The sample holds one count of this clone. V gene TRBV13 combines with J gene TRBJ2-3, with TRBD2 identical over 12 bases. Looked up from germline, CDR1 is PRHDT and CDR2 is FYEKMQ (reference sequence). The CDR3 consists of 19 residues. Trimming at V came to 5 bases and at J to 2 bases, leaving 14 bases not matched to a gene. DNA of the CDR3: TGTGCCAGCAGCCCCCGGGGGGTGACTAGCGGGGGAAACACAGATACGCAGTATTTT. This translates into CASSPRGVTSGGNTDTQYF. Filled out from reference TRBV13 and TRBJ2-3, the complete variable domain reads AAGVIQSPRHLIKEKRETATLKCYPIPRHDTVYWYQQGPGQDPQFLISFYEKMQSDKGSIPDRFSAQQFSDYHSELNMSSLELGDSALYFCASSPRGVTSGGNTDTQYFGPGTRLTVL.

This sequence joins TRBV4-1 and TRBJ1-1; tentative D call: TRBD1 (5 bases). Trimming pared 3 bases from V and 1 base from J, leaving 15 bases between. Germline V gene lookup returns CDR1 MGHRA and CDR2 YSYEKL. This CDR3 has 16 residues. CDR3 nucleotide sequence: TGCGCCAGCAGCCACCCCTCCGGGCAGGGGAACACTGAAGCTTTCTTT. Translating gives CASSHPSGQGNTEAFF.

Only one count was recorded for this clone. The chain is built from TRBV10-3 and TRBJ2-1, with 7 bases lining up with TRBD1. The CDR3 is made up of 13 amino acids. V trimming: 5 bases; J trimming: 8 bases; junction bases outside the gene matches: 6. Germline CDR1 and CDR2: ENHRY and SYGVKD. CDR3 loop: CAISLTGPYEQFF. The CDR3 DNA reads TGTGCCATCAGTTTGACAGGGCCGTATGAGCAGTTCTTC.